Each of the 32 T cell receptor beta chains below was sequenced from the same sample in a study of blood T cell repertoires in COVID-19. Only in-frame clones appear in the TCRdb table, and some are missing; sequencing was by immunoSEQ multiplex PCR. The sample shows about 140,000 clones, 82% of them seen only once. Sequencing input: peripheral blood. These receptors came from an elderly woman with acute or convalescent COVID-19.

This chain joins TRBV5-1 and TRBJ1-4; TRBD1 matches at 9 bases. Trimming at V came to 0 bases and at J to 5 bases, leaving 2 bases not matched to a gene. The CDR3 spans 15 residues. The V gene's germline CDR1 is SGHRS and CDR2 YFSETQ. CDR3 amino acids: CASSLDGTGNEKLFF. CDR3 coding DNA: TGCGCCAGCAGCTTGGATGGGACAGGGAATGAAAAACTGTTTTTT.

The V call is TRBV4-1, the J call TRBJ2-3; 9 positions agree with TRBD1. CDR1 is MGHRA, CDR2 YSYEKL, per germline. The J segment lost 4 bases and the V segment lost 1 base, leaving 12 bases of the junction unmatched. There are 18 residues in the CDR3. This CDR3 reads CASSQGVSTGGLSDTQYF. CDR3 coding DNA: TGCGCCAGCAGCCAAGGGGTTAGCACAGGGGGCTTGTCAGATACGCAGTATTTT.

This clone showed up just once. The chain recombines TRBV7-6 with TRBJ2-7; no definite D call. V was trimmed by 0 bases and J by 1 base, leaving 13 bases between them. CDR1 SGHVS and CDR2 FNYEAQ come from the germline V gene. CDR3 size: 16 residues. The CDR3 DNA follows: TGTGCCAGCAGCTTAGCTTTGGGCAGCCTATCCTACGAGCAGTACTTC. Protein product: CASSLALGSLSYEQYF.

The genes are TRBV4-2 and TRBJ1-2, with 8 nucleotides matching TRBD1. There are 18 residues in the CDR3. Unmatched junction bases numbered 13, after V lost 0 bases and J lost 4 bases. From germline, CDR1 is LGHNA and CDR2 YNFKEQ. The CDR3: CASSQDLRSAGGFYGYTF. In DNA, the CDR3 is TGTGCCAGCAGCCAAGATCTTCGGTCGGCAGGGGGCTTCTATGGCTACACCTTC.

This chain connects TRBV5-5 to TRBJ1-6; no definite D call. CDR3 length: 12 amino acids. Germline CDR1 SGHKS, CDR2 YYEKEE (reference sequence). V was clipped by 1 base and J by 9 bases, with 5 bases between them. The CDR3 region is CASSLLGSPLHF. CDR3 coding DNA: TGTGCCAGCAGCTTGCTAGGTTCACCCCTCCACTTT.

This clone was detected only once. The chain couples TRBV12-3 or TRBV12-4 to TRBJ1-1; D is uncertain. The V gene lost 3 bases and the J gene lost 0 bases, with 5 bases spanning the gap. The CDR3 spans 13 residues. CDR3 in DNA: TGTGCCAGCAGTTTCTTCGTGAACACTGAAGCTTTCTTT. Protein product: CASSFFVNTEAFF.

The chain combines TRBV20-1 with TRBJ2-2, with 9 bases fitting TRBD2. V lost 3 bases, J lost 7 bases, and 9 bases stayed unmatched. CDR3 size: 15 residues. CDR1 and CDR2 from the germline V gene are DFQATT and SNEGSKA (reference sequence). The CDR3 nucleotides read TGCAGTGCTAGTTTGCGGGGGGGCCAGAGCGGGGAGCTGTTTTTT. Translation: CSASLRGGQSGELFF.

This clone was counted between two and nine times. The V call is TRBV20-1, the J call TRBJ1-2; D not certain. Germline CDR1 DFQATT, CDR2 SNEGSKA (reference sequence). V lost 3 bases, J lost 7 bases, and 12 bases lay in between. The CDR3 is made up of 12 amino acids. For the CDR3, the DNA is TGCAGTGCTAGTTTCCCCTCGGGTGGCTACACCTTC. This sequence encodes CSASFPSGGYTF.

This rearrangement joins TRBV7-9 to TRBJ2-2, with D perhaps matching TRBD1 (5 bases). The CDR3 is 16 residues long. V was shortened by 0 bases and J by 4 bases, with 12 bases between the two germline ends. Germline V gives CDR1 SEHNR, CDR2 FQNEAQ (reference sequence). The CDR3 nucleotides are TGTGCCAGCAGCTTAGCGCAGGGAACGTTCACCGGGGAGCTGTTTTTT. Protein sequence: CASSLAQGTFTGELFF.

This clone was observed a handful of times. This chain joins TRBV5-1 and TRBJ2-3, with 9 bases lining up with TRBD2. J gave up 2 bases and V 5 bases, and 12 bases lay outside the gene matches. The CDR3 is 17 residues long. The germline gives CDR1 SGHRS, CDR2 YFSETQ. CDR3 bases: TGCGCCAGCAGTTTCAATAGCGGGGGCCTTCTCACAGATACGCAGTATTTT. It codes for CASSFNSGGLLTDTQYF.

The CDR3 region has the DNA TGTGCCAGCAGCTACGGCACCTTCACTGAAGCTTTCTTT. Its protein is CASSYGTFTEAFF. The genes are TRBV6-5 and TRBJ1-1; D is unresolved. The germline gives CDR1 MNHEY, CDR2 SVGAGI. V was cut by 6 bases and J by 4 bases, with 12 bases left in between. The CDR3 is made up of 13 amino acids.

This sequence joins TRBV12-3 or TRBV12-4 and TRBJ2-1; no definite D call. The CDR3 is made up of 11 amino acids. V lost 6 bases, J lost 9 bases, and 9 bases lay in between. CDR3 amino acids: CASSLFIEQFF. The CDR3 nucleotides are TGTGCCAGCAGCCTATTTATTGAGCAGTTCTTC.

A few counts support this clone. The V and J genes are TRBV7-9 and TRBJ1-1, with D possibly being TRBD1 (6 bases). This CDR3 has 15 amino acids. Germline CDR1 SEHNR, CDR2 FQNEAQ (reference sequence). V lost 2 bases and J lost 2, with 12 bases in between. The CDR3 coding sequence is TGTGCCAGCAGCTTATGGTCAGGGGCCAACACTGAAGCTTTCTTT. This encodes CASSLWSGANTEAFF.

The chain employs TRBV5-1 and TRBJ1-3; the D gene is possibly TRBD1 (5 bases). The germline V gene has CDR1 SGHRS and CDR2 YFSETQ. Trimming cost V 4 bases and J 2 bases, with 16 bases left between them. CDR3 length: 16 amino acids. The CDR3 bases are TGCGCCAGCAGCCTTAGGGGTGAAGGGCCTGGAAACACCATATATTTT. Its protein product is CASSLRGEGPGNTIYF.

The chain joins TRBV9 to TRBJ2-7; a possible D gene is TRBD1 (5 bases). The CDR3 contains 11 residues. Germline values: CDR1 SGDLS, CDR2 YYNGEE. Trimming pared 5 bases from V and 6 bases from J, leaving 9 bases between. In nucleotides, the CDR3 is TGTGCCAGCAGTGGGGCCCTCGAGCAGTACTTC. Amino acid sequence: CASSGALEQYF.

The J gene is TRBJ2-5, the V gene TRBV5-1, with 9 positions matching TRBD1. This CDR3 is built from 19 residues. The germline gives CDR1 SGHRS, CDR2 YFSETQ. V dropped 0 bases and J dropped 5; count of bases not matched to a gene: 17. The CDR3 protein is CASSLDRGLLRSLWETQYF. The CDR3 coding sequence is TGCGCCAGCAGCTTGGACAGGGGGCTGCTGCGGTCGTTGTGGGAGACCCAGTACTTC.

This clone was observed a handful of times. The chain employs TRBV3-1 (or the pseudogene TRBV3-2) and TRBJ2-3; 10 nucleotides align to TRBD2. CDR1 and CDR2 (germline): LGHDT, YNNKEL (reference sequence). The length of the CDR3 is 16 residues. The V and J ends lost 1 base and 0 bases, in that order; junction bases with no gene match: 1. This CDR3 reads CASSQGTSGSTDTQYF. For the CDR3, the DNA is TGTGCCAGCAGCCAAGGGACTAGCGGAAGCACAGATACGCAGTATTTT.

The gene calls are TRBV28 and TRBJ2-7; D possibly corresponds to TRBD2 (7 bases). The V and J ends lost 8 bases and 0 bases respectively, with 14 bases between them. Germline assignment: CDR1 MDHEN and CDR2 SYDVKM. The CDR3 extends over 14 amino acids. CDR3 residues: CASRGAGDSYEQYF. The CDR3 bases are TGTGCCAGCCGGGGGGCGGGGGACTCCTACGAGCAGTACTTC. The full variable domain, in which reference TRBV28 and TRBJ2-7 provide the parts outside the CDR3, is DVKVTQSSRYLVKRTGEKVFLECVQDMDHENMFWYRQDPGLGLRLIYFSYDVKMKEKGDIPEGYSVSREKKERFSLILESASTNQTSMYLCASRGAGDSYEQYFGPGTRLTVT.

This clone was counted a single time. The chain couples TRBV9 to TRBJ2-5; 9 nucleotides match TRBD2. The germline gives CDR1 SGDLS, CDR2 YYNGEE. The CDR3 has 13 residues. V shed 0 bases and J 8 bases; nucleotides not matched to a gene: 2. CDR3 amino acids: CASSVVAGETQYF. CDR3 nucleotide sequence: TGTGCCAGCAGCGTAGTAGCGGGAGAAACCCAGTACTTC.

In this sample, this clone turned up once. V gene TRBV14 combines with J gene TRBJ2-1; 11 bases are a match to TRBD2. The ends lost 2 bases at V and 8 bases at J; junction bases unmatched: 8. Germline assignment: CDR1 SGHDN and CDR2 FVKESK. This CDR3 spans 16 amino acids. CDR3 loop: CASSQWGLAGGDEQFF. The CDR3 DNA sequence: TGTGCCAGCAGCCAATGGGGGCTAGCGGGAGGAGATGAGCAGTTCTTC.

This chain links TRBV5-1 with TRBJ2-3, with D possibly being TRBD2 (6 bases). Trimming left V 4 bases short and J 7 bases short, with 28 bases between. Germline V gene data show CDR1 as SGHRS and CDR2 as YFSETQ. This CDR3 spans 18 amino acids. CDR3 DNA sequence: TGCGCCAGCAGCCTGGGGGGTTTCGGCGGGATGTCCCGCCATACGCAGTATTTT. Its protein is CASSLGGFGGMSRHTQYF.

V and J are TRBV2 and TRBJ2-3; D gene unclear. Germline V lookup: CDR1 SNHLY, CDR2 FYNNEI. Trimming removed 3 bases from V and 0 bases from J, with 10 bases in between. The CDR3 loop spans 15 amino acids. The CDR3 spells CASSDMSPSTDTQYF. DNA for the CDR3: TGTGCCAGCAGTGATATGAGTCCTAGCACAGATACGCAGTATTTT.

This clone was seen once. V is TRBV2 and J is TRBJ2-1; 9 bases are shared with TRBD2. V shed 11 bases, J shed 0 bases, and the junction held 26 bases outside the gene matches. The CDR3 length is 21 residues. Germline V CDR1 and CDR2: SNHLY, FYNNEI. This CDR3 reads CADSNFGAGGPEPDSYNEQFF. DNA of the CDR3: TGTGCCGACAGTAATTTTGGGGCGGGAGGGCCCGAACCTGACTCCTACAATGAGCAGTTCTTC.

The rearrangement joins TRBV6-5 to TRBJ1-2; D not resolved. Germline CDR1 reads MNHEY; CDR2 reads SVGAGI. CDR3 size: 11 residues. The V and J ends lost 6 bases and 4 bases respectively, with 6 bases between them. The CDR3 coding sequence is TGTGCCAGCAGGGGCCTCTATGGCTACACCTTC. It specifies CASRGLYGYTF.

The genes are TRBV10-3 and TRBJ1-6, with TRBD1 identical over 7 bases. The germline CDR1 and CDR2 sequences are ENHRY and SYGVKD. CDR3 length: 14 residues. Trimming removed 10 bases from V and 8 bases from J; junction bases left unmatched: 11. CDR3 DNA sequence: TGTGCCACCCAGAACAGGGGACGGGATTCACCCCTCCACTTT. This gives the protein CATQNRGRDSPLHF.

V gene TRBV5-5 combines with J gene TRBJ2-2; D call uncertain. The CDR3 is made up of 16 amino acids. Trimming left V 2 bases short and J 6 bases short, with 17 bases between. Germline V gene lookup returns CDR1 SGHKS and CDR2 YYEKEE (reference sequence). Here the CDR3 reads CASSFGRGWSAGELFF. As DNA, the CDR3 is TGTGCCAGCAGCTTCGGTCGCGGATGGAGCGCCGGGGAGCTGTTTTTT.

The chain employs TRBV7-2 and TRBJ2-7; the match to TRBD2 covers 7 bases. CDR3 length: 15 residues. Germline lookup yields CDR1 SGHTA and CDR2 FQGNSA. The V gene end was trimmed by 0 bases and the J gene end by 0 bases; junction bases not matched to a gene: 2. This CDR3 reads CASSLAGGSSYEQYF. DNA of the CDR3: TGTGCCAGCAGCTTAGCGGGCGGGAGCTCCTACGAGCAGTACTTC. The whole variable domain, remainder taken from reference TRBV7-2 and TRBJ2-7, is GAGVSQSPSNKVTEKGKDVELRCDPISGHTALYWYRQSLGQGLEFLIYFQGNSAPDKSGLPSDRFSAERTGGSVSTLTIQRTQQEDSAVYLCASSLAGGSSYEQYFGPGTRLTVT.

Worth noting for this clone: One end of the junction is discordant with germline, which a read error may explain. The rearrangement links TRBV2 to TRBJ2-7; TRBD2 aligns across 7 bases. Germline CDR1 and CDR2: SNHLY and FYNNEI. This CDR3 contains 12 residues. Here the CDR3 reads CASSRMGGVIVF. In nucleotides, the CDR3 is TGTGCCAGCAGCCGGATGGGGGGGGTCATAGTATTC.

The chain combines TRBV4-1 with TRBJ1-1; 10 bases line up with TRBD1. Trimming at V came to 1 base and at J to 2 bases, leaving 4 bases not matched to a gene. The CDR3 has 16 residues. CDR1 and CDR2 (germline): MGHRA, YSYEKL. CDR3 residues: CASSQGGQGKNTEAFF. Written as DNA, the CDR3 is TGCGCCAGCAGCCAAGGGGGACAGGGGAAAAACACTGAAGCTTTCTTT.

The chain carries TRBV27 and TRBJ2-7; 12 nucleotides line up with TRBD2. The germline gives CDR1 MNHEY, CDR2 SMNVEV (reference sequence). The CDR3 spans 14 residues. The trim removed 4 bases at V and 7 bases at J, leaving 5 bases unmatched. CDR3 nucleotides: TGTGCCAGCAGTTCCCTAGCGGGGGGGCTTGAGCAGTACTTC. It translates to CASSSLAGGLEQYF.

V gene TRBV30 combines with J gene TRBJ1-2, with D perhaps TRBD1 (5 bases). CDR3 length: 16 amino acids. The ends were cut back, 0 bases at V and 8 bases at J, with 22 bases in the middle. Germline CDR1 GTSNPN, CDR2 SVGIG (reference sequence). DNA for the CDR3: TGTGCCTGGAGTGTACCCTTGGGGGAGGGGCTCAAAGGCTACACCTTC. Protein: CAWSVPLGEGLKGYTF.

This clone was counted between two and nine times. The rearrangement links TRBV5-1 to TRBJ1-2; D not resolved. This CDR3 region has 19 residues. Germline V CDR1 and CDR2: SGHRS, YFSETQ. V lost 1 base, J lost 3 bases, and 25 bases lay in between. CDR3 in DNA: TGCGCCAGCAGCTTGTTCTTCGGCCCTGGAGATTTCGTGGACTATGGCTACACCTTC. It codes for CASSLFFGPGDFVDYGYTF.